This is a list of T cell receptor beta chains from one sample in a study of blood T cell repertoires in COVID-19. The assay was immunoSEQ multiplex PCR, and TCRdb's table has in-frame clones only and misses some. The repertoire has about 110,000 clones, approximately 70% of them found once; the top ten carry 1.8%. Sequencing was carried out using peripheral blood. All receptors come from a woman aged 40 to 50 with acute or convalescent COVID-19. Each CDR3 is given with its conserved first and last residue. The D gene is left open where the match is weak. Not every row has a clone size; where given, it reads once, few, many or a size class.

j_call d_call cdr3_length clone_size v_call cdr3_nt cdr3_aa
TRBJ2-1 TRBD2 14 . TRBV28 TGTGCCGGAACTACTAGCGGGGCTAACAATGAGCAGTTCTTC CAGTTSGANNEQFF
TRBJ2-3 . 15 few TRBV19 TGTGCCAGTAGTATAGATAGCGGTAGCACAGATACGCAGTATTTT CASSIDSGSTDTQYF
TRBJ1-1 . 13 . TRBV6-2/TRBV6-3 TGTGCCAGCAGTTACAGGAGGGACACTGAAGCTTTCTTT CASSYRRDTEAFF
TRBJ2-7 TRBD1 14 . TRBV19 TGTGCCAGTCGCCTTGGACAGGGGGCCTACGAGCAGTACTTC CASRLGQGAYEQYF
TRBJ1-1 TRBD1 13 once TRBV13 TGTGCCAGCAGAATAGGGACAGCCCCTAAGTGGGTCTTT CASRIGTAPKWVF
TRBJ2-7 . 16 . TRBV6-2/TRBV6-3 TGTGCCAGCAGTTACTCGGACTCGGACAGATCCTACGAGCAGTACTTC CASSYSDSDRSYEQYF
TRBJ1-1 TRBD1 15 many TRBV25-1 TGTGCCAGCAGTGAATTGACGACAGGGCCCACTGAAGCTTTCTTT CASSELTTGPTEAFF
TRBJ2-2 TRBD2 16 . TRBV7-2 TGTGCCAGCAGCTTAGTTCGGGGGGGCGGCACCGGGGAGCTGTTTTTT CASSLVRGGGTGELFF
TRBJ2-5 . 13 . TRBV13 TGTGCCAGCAGCTTGATCGGCCAAGAGACCCAGTACTTC CASSLIGQETQYF
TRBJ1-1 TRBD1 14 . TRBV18 TGTGCCAGCTCGGATCAACAGGGGGTCACTGAAGCTTTCTTT CASSDQQGVTEAFF
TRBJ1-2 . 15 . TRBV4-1 TGCGCCAGCAGCCCGATACAGGAAGCTAACTATGGCTACACCTTC CASSPIQEANYGYTF
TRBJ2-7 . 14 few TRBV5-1 TGCGCCAGCAGCTTGGGGGAGGATGGGATCGAGCAGTACTTC CASSLGEDGIEQYF
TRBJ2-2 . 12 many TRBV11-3 TGTGCCAGCGGCCAGGGAACCGGGGAGCTGTTTTTT CASGQGTGELFF
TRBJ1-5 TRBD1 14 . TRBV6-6 TGTGCCAGCAGTCCCCGGGACAGGGATCAGCCCCAGCATTTT CASSPRDRDQPQHF
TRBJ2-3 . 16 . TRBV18 TGTGCCAGCTCACCAGTTTGGGCCAGTAGCACAGATACGCAGTATTTT CASSPVWASSTDTQYF
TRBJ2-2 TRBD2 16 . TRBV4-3 TGCGCCAGCAGCCAAAGACTAGCGGAAGGCACCGGGGAGCTGTTTTTT CASSQRLAEGTGELFF
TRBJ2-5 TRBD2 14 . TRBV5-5 TGTGCCAGCAGCCCGGGACTAGACCAAGAGACCCAGTACTTC CASSPGLDQETQYF
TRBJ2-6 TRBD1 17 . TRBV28 TGTGCCAGCAGTTCAGGGGGCCCCTTCTCTGGGGCCAACGTCCTGACTTTC CASSSGGPFSGANVLTF
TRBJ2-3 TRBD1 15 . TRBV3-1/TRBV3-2 TGTGCCAGCAGCCAGACAGGGGAAGGGGCAGATACGCAGTATTTT CASSQTGEGADTQYF
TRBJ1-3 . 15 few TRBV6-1 TGTGCCAGCAGTGAAGATCCTGCGTCTGGAAACACCATATATTTT CASSEDPASGNTIYF
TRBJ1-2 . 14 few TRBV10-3 TGTGCCATCAGTGAGTCCGCAGGTCCCTATGGCTACACCTTC CAISESAGPYGYTF
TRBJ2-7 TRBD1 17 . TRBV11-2 TGTGCCAGCAGCTATCGGACAGGTAATCGGCGAGGCTACGAGCAGTACTTC CASSYRTGNRRGYEQYF
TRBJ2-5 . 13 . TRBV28 TGTGCCAGCAGTTATGGGGGGGCTGAGACCCAGTACTTC CASSYGGAETQYF
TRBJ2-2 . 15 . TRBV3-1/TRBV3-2 TGTGCCAGCAGCCAAGATTTAGGAGGGTACGGGGAGCTGTTTTTT CASSQDLGGYGELFF
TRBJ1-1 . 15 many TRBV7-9 TGTGCCAGCAGCTTAGCCGAGGGAATAGACACTGAAGCTTTCTTT CASSLAEGIDTEAFF
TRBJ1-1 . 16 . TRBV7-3 TGTGCCAGCAGCTTAGGGCCGCCGTCGGCGAACACTGAAGCTTTCTTT CASSLGPPSANTEAFF
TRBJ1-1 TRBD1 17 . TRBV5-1 TGCGCCAGCAGCTTGGGCAGGGGGGCCGACATGAACACTGAAGCTTTCTTT CASSLGRGADMNTEAFF
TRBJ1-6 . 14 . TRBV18 TGTGCCAGCTCACCATGGGGCAGCGATTCACCCCTCCACTTT CASSPWGSDSPLHF
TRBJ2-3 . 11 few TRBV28 TGTGCCAGCAGTGAGACTAGGGCGCAGTATTTT CASSETRAQYF